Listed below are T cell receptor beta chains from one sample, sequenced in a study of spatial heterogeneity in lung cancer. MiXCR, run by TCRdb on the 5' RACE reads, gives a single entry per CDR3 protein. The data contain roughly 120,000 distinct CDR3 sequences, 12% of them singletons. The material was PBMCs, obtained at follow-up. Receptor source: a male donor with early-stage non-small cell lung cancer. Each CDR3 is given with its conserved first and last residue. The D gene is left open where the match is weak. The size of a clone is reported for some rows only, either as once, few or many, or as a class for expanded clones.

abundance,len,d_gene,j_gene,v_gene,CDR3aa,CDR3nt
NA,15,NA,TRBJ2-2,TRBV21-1,CASSKGQGPTGELFF,TGTGCCAGCAGCAAAGGCCAGGGACCCACCGGGGAGCTGTTTTTT
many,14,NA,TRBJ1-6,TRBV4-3,CASSPESYNSPLHF,TGCGCCAGCAGCCCGGAGAGTTATAATTCACCCCTCCACTTT
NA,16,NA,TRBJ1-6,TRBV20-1,CSARAKGGALGSPLHF,TGCAGTGCTAGAGCCAAGGGTGGGGCTTTAGGTTCACCCCTCCACTTT
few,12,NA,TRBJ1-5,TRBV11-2,CASSPLNQPQHF,TGTGCCAGCAGCCCCCTCAATCAGCCCCAGCATTTT
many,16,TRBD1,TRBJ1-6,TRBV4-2,CASSRDRGNRHSPLHF,TGTGCCAGCAGCCGTGACAGGGGGAACCGACATTCACCCCTCCACTTT
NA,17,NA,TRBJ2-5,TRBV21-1,CASSKEVVENRQETQYF,TGTGCCAGCAGCAAAGAAGTTGTCGAAAACAGGCAAGAGACCCAGTACTTC
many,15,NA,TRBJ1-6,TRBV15,CATSRDRGFTSPLHF,TGTGCCACCAGCAGAGATCGAGGGTTTACTTCACCCCTCCACTTT
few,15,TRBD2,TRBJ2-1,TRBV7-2,CASSLKLAGVYEQFF,TGTGCCAGCAGCTTAAAGCTAGCGGGGGTTTATGAGCAGTTCTTC
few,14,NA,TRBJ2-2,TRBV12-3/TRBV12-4,CASRGAGYTGELFF,TGTGCCAGCAGGGGGGCAGGATACACCGGGGAGCTGTTTTTT
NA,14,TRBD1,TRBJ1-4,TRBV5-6,CASSGDRGREKLFF,TGTGCCAGCAGCGGGGACAGGGGGCGTGAAAAACTGTTTTTT
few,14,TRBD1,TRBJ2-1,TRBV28,CASNSGTGGNEQFF,TGTGCCAGCAACTCCGGGACAGGGGGCAATGAGCAGTTCTTC
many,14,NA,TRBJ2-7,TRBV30,CAWSRTVLGHEQYF,TGTGCCTGGAGCAGGACGGTTCTAGGCCACGAGCAGTACTTC
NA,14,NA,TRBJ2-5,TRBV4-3,CASSQLAFQETQYF,TGCGCCAGCAGCCAGCTAGCTTTCCAAGAGACCCAGTACTTC
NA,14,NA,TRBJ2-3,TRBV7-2,CASSLGLSTDTQYF,TGTGCCAGCAGCTTAGGACTTTCCACAGATACGCAGTATTTT
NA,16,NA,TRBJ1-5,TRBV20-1,CSARRGQTNSNQPQHF,TGCAGTGCTAGACGCGGACAGACAAATAGCAATCAGCCCCAGCATTTT
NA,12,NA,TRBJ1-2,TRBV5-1,CASSLHRDGYTF,TGCGCCAGCAGCTTACACAGGGATGGCTACACCTTC
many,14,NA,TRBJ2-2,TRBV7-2,CASSLARNTGELFF,TGTGCCAGCAGCTTAGCTCGAAACACCGGGGAGCTGTTTTTT
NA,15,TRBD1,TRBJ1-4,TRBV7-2,CASSFQTGANEKLFF,TGTGCCAGCAGCTTCCAGACAGGGGCTAATGAAAAACTGTTTTTT
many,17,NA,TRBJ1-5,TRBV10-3,CAISDRVSGNSNQPQHF,TGTGCCATCAGTGACAGGGTGTCAGGGAATAGCAATCAGCCCCAGCATTTT
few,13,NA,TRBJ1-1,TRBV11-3,CASSLRGNSEAFF,TGTGCCAGCAGCTTACGGGGGAACTCTGAAGCTTTCTTT
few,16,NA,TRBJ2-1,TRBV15,CATSRERLLSYNEQFF,TGTGCCACCAGCAGAGAAAGGCTGCTCTCCTACAATGAGCAGTTCTTC
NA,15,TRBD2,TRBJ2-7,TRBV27,CASSSRERGNYEQYF,TGTGCCAGCAGTTCCCGGGAGCGGGGGAACTACGAGCAGTACTTC
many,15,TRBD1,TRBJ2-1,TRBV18,CASSPSGTGGNEQFF,TGTGCCAGCTCACCTTCCGGGACAGGGGGCAATGAGCAGTTCTTC
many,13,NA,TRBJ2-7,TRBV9,CASSVFDGYEQYF,TGTGCCAGCAGCGTATTTGACGGGTACGAGCAGTACTTC
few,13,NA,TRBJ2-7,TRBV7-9,CASSPKQSYEQYF,TGTGCCAGCAGCCCAAAGCAATCCTACGAGCAGTACTTC
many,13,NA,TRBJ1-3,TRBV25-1,CASRGGSGNTIYF,TGTGCCAGCAGGGGAGGGTCTGGAAACACCATATATTTT
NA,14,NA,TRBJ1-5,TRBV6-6,CASSYPGGDRPQHF,TGTGCCAGCAGTTACCCGGGGGGTGATAGGCCCCAGCATTTT
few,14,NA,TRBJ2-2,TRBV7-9,CASSFLAWTGELFF,TGTGCCAGCAGCTTCCTAGCGTGGACCGGGGAGCTGTTTTTT
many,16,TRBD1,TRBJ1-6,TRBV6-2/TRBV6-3,CASSVRTGGNNSPLHF,TGTGCCAGCAGTGTTCGGACAGGGGGCAATAATTCACCCCTCCACTTT